The entry below gives a single TCR beta chain sequence along with its context. In the original workflow: The authors estimated nucleated cell counts from reference gene primer amplification. Sequencing was performed with immunoSEQ multiplex PCR; in TCRdb, only in-frame clones are kept and a portion is missing. The D gene and trimming were derived from the DNA, and the V and J assignments and clone size from that table. The table lists 110,000 to 150,000 clones, around 83% of them singletons, with less than 5% in the top ten. The data originate from a study of blood T cell repertoires in COVID-19. Whole-study context: Some COVID-19 samples were acute and others convalescent; all came from the United States, Italy and Spain. PBMCs, B-cell-depleted T cells, or T cells were the source of the cDNA or gDNA that made up the material.

The receptor comes from a woman aged 80 or over with acute or convalescent COVID-19. Sequences were obtained from peripheral blood.

In DNA form, the CDR3 reads TGTGCCAGCAGCGTACTCTTCGGGGGAGGGGAGACCCAGTACTTC. It translates to CASSVLFGGGETQYF. The V and J genes are TRBV9 and TRBJ2-5; 7 nucleotides match TRBD2. The V gene's germline CDR1 is SGDLS and CDR2 YYNGEE. With 1 base clipped from V and 5 bases from J, the junction kept 8 bases outside the gene matches. CDR3 length: 15 amino acids.